This T cell receptor (beta chain) was captured by sequencing in a study of T-cell memory formation after mild COVID-19. With 5 bases clipped from V and 11 bases from J, the junction kept 7 bases outside the gene matches. Germline V gives CDR1 LGHNT, CDR2 FRNRAP. The CDR3 totals 12 residues. From 5'RACE with constant-segment primers came TCR alpha and TCR beta cDNA libraries that carried sample barcodes and UMIs. Using its own MiXCR run on the 5' RACE reads, TCRdb lists one record per CDR3 protein. The sample contains about 140,000 distinct CDR3 sequences, around 14% of which appear only once. Specimen: PBMCs or a T cell subset sorted from them (not recorded which). The receptor was derived from an adult woman who had mild COVID-19 (a few samples of this study predate the infection). Cell type and time point are not known. The chain employs TRBV12-5 and TRBJ2-3, with TRBD1 matching 7 bases. The CDR3, as DNA: TGTGCTAGTGGTCTATTACAGGGGCAGCAGTATTTT. Translation: CASGLLQGQQYF.